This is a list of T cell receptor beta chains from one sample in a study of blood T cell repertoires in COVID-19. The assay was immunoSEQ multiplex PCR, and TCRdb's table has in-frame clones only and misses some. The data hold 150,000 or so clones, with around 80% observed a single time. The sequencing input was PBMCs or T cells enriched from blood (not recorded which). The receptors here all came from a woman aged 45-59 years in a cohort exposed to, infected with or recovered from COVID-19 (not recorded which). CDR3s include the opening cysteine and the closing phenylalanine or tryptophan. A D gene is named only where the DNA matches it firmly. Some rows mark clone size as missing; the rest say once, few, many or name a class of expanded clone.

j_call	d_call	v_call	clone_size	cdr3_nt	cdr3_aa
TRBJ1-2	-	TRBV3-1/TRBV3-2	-	TGTGCCAGTAGCCAAGATGTGGGGGCAAACCTCGGCTACACCTTC	CASSQDVGANLGYTF
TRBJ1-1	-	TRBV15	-	TGTGCCACCAGCAGATTCCTCGGACGGGAGGGCAACACTGAAGCTTTCTTT	CATSRFLGREGNTEAFF
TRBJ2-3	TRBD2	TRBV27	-	TGTGCCAGCAGTCACCAGCGGGGGATAGACACAGATACGCAGTATTTT	CASSHQRGIDTDTQYF
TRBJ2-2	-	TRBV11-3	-	TGTGCCAGCAGCTTAGCCGGGACTTACACCGGGGAGCTGTTTTTT	CASSLAGTYTGELFF
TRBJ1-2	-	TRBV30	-	TGTGCCTGGAGCCTTAAACATGACATGTCTTATGGCTACACCTTC	CAWSLKHDMSYGYTF
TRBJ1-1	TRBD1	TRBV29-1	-	TGCAGCGTGGTAATCCTTCAGGGGGTGAACACTGAAGCTTTCTTT	CSVVILQGVNTEAFF
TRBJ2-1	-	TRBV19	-	TGTGCCAGTAGCTCTTCTAGCTCCTACAATGAGCAGTTCTTC	CASSSSSSYNEQFF
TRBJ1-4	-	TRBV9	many	TGTGCCAGCAGCCCCTCCGGGGGGGTGGGCGAAAAACTGTTTTTT	CASSPSGGVGEKLFF
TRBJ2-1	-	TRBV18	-	TGTGCCAGCTCACCACCGGGCAGGGAAGGACCAATCAATGAGCAGTTCTTC	CASSPPGREGPINEQFF
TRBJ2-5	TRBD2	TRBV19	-	TGTGCCAGTAGCACCCTAGCGGGGGCCCAAGAGACCCAGTACTTC	CASSTLAGAQETQYF
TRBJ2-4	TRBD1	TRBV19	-	TGTGCCAGTAGTGGACAGGGGTTTTCCCTAACGAACAAAAACATTCAGTACTTC	CASSGQGFSLTNKNIQYF
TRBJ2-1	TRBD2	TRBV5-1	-	TGCGCCAGCAGCTTGGAGACTAGCGGGAGGTCTTCCTACAATGAGCAGTTCTTC	CASSLETSGRSSYNEQFF
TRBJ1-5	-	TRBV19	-	TGTGCCAGTAGGCAGGCCCAGCATAGCAATCAGCCCCAGCATTTT	CASRQAQHSNQPQHF
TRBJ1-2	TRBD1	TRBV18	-	TGTGCCAGCTCACACGAACAGGGGGAGGTTGGCTACACCTTC	CASSHEQGEVGYTF
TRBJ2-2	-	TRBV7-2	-	TGTGCCAGCAGCTTGACCGGGACCGGGGAGCTGTTTTTT	CASSLTGTGELFF
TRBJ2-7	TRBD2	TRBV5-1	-	TGCGCCAGCAGCATTAGCGGGGACCCCTACGAGCAGTACTTC	CASSISGDPYEQYF
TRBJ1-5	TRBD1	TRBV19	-	TGTGCCACCCGACCGGGACAGGACAATCAGCCCCAGCATTTT	CATRPGQDNQPQHF
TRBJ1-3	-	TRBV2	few	TGTGCCAGCAGTGAAGCGCTTGGGGGCAACTCTGGAAACACCATATATTTT	CASSEALGGNSGNTIYF
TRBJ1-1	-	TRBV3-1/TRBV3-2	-	TGTGCCAGCAGCCAAGTTATAACAACAGGCCCTTTTGAAGCTTTCTTT	CASSQVITTGPFEAFF
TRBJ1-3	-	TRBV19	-	TGTGCCAGTACCACACAATTAAACTCTGGAAACACCATATATTTT	CASTTQLNSGNTIYF
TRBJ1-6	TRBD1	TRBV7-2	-	TGTGCCAGCAGCTTAGCGACAGGGGGCGGGTCACCCCTCCACTTT	CASSLATGGGSPLHF
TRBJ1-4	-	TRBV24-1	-	TGTGCCACCAGTGACGAGGAACGCGGGAAACTGTTTTTT	CATSDEERGKLFF
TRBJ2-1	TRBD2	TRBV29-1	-	TGCAGCGTTGAAGGGACTAGCGTGAGAGGGGTGTACAATGAGCAGTTCTTC	CSVEGTSVRGVYNEQFF
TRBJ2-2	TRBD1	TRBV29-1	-	TGCAGCGTTGTTGTGACAGGGGGCCTAAACACCGGGGAGCTGTTTTTT	CSVVVTGGLNTGELFF
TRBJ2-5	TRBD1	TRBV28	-	TGTGCCAGCCGTTCGTCCACAGGGGGCGTAGAGACCCAGTACTTC	CASRSSTGGVETQYF
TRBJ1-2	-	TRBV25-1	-	TGTGCCAGCAGTGGGGGGCCACGGGGAGTTGACTGTGGCTACACCTTC	CASSGGPRGVDCGYTF
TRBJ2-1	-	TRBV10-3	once	TGTGCCATCAGTGCCAATACAGACTACAATGAGCAGTTCTTC	CAISANTDYNEQFF
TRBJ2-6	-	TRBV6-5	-	TGTGCCAGCAGTTACCGGAGTGGGGCCAACGTCCTGACTTTC	CASSYRSGANVLTF
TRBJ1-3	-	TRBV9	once	TGTGCCAGCAGCCCAAGCCGTCTCTCTGGAAACACCATATATTTT	CASSPSRLSGNTIYF
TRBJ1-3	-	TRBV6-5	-	TGTGCCAGCAGCGGGGCGGGAGTCTCTGGAAACACCATATATTTT	CASSGAGVSGNTIYF
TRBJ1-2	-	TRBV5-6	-	TGTGCCAGCAGCTATAGTTGGGCCCAAGGCTACACCTTC	CASSYSWAQGYTF
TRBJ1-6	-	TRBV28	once	TGTGCCAGCAGTGCCCAGGGGTCCTATAATTCACCCCTCCACTTT	CASSAQGSYNSPLHF
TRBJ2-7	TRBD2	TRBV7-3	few	TGTGCCAGCAGTTATAGCGGGGGTCCACTTTACGAGCAGTACTTC	CASSYSGGPLYEQYF
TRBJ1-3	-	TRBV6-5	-	TGTGCCAGCAGATTGGGACTGACCTCTGGAAACACCATATATTTT	CASRLGLTSGNTIYF
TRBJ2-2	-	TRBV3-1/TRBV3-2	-	TGTGCCAGCAGCCAAACCACCAGCGCCGGGGAGCTGTTTTTT	CASSQTTSAGELFF
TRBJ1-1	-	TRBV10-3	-	TGTGCCACCACGGACAGAATGAACACTGAAGCTTTCTTT	CATTDRMNTEAFF
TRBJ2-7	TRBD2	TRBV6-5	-	TGTGCCAGTTCTCGGACTAGCGGGGAACACGAGCAGTACTTC	CASSRTSGEHEQYF
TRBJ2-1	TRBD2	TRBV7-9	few	TGTGCCAGCAGCCTAGGACTAGACGGTTACAATGAGCAGTTCTTC	CASSLGLDGYNEQFF
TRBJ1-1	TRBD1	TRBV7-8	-	TGTGCCAGCAGGGGTGGACAGGGAAGGGGTGAAGCTTTCTTT	CASRGGQGRGEAFF
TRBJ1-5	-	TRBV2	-	TGTGCCAGCAGTGAAGCGCTTCCAGGAAATCAGCCCCAGCATTTT	CASSEALPGNQPQHF
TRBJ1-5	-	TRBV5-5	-	TGTGCCAGCAGCTTGTTTACAGGGAAGAATCAGCCCCAGCATTTT	CASSLFTGKNQPQHF
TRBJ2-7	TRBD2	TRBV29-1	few	TGCAGCGTGCAGGGTAGCGGGGACCCCAACGAGCAGTACTTC	CSVQGSGDPNEQYF
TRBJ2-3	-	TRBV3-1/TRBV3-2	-	TGTGCCAGCAGCCAAGCGGACCGGGAGAACTACACAGATACGCAGTATTTT	CASSQADRENYTDTQYF
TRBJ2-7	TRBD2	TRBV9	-	TGTGCCAGCAGCGTGTCCAGCGGGACTGGGGAGCAGTACTTC	CASSVSSGTGEQYF
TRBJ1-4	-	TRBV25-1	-	TGTGCCAGCAGTGATCCCGGGGTAATCGGTGAAAAACTGTTTTTT	CASSDPGVIGEKLFF
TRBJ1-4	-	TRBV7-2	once	TGTGCCAGCAGCTTCCAGGCAACTAATGAAAAACTGTTTTTT	CASSFQATNEKLFF
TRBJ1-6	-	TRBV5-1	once	TGCGCCAGCAGCTTGAGGCTTAGCGGAGATTCACCCCTCCACTTT	CASSLRLSGDSPLHF
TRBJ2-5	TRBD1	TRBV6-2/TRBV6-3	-	TGTGCCAGCAGTTACCACGCGGGGACAGGGGGAGAGACCCAGTACTTC	CASSYHAGTGGETQYF
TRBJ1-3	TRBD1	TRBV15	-	TGTGCCACCAGCCGGGACAGAGGGCCAACTGGAAACACCATATATTTT	CATSRDRGPTGNTIYF
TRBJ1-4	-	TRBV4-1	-	TGCGCCAGCAGCCGGGGGCAGAATAATGAAAAACTGTTTTTT	CASSRGQNNEKLFF
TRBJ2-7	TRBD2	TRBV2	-	TGTGCCAGCAGCCCCGAGATAGCGGGAACCCACGAGCAGTACTTC	CASSPEIAGTHEQYF
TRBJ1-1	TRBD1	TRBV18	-	TGTGCCAGCTCACCAGATATGCAGGGGGGCACTGAAGCTTTCTTT	CASSPDMQGGTEAFF
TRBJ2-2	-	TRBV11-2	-	TGTGCCAGCAGCTCCGTTGAGCTGTTTTTT	CASSSVELFF